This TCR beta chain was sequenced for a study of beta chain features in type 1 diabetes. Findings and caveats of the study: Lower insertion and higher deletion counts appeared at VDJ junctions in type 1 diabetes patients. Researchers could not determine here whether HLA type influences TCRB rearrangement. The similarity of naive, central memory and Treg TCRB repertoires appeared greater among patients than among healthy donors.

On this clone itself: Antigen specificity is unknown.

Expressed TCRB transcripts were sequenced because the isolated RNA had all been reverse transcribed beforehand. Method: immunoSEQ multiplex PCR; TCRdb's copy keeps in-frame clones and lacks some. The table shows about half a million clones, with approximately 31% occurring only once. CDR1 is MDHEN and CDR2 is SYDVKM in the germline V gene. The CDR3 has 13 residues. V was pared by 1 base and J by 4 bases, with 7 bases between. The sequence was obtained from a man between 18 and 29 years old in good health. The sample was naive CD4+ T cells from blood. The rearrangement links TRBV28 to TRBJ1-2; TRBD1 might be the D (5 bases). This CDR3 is CASSLSGAYGYTF. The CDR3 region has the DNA TGTGCCAGCAGTTTATCTGGGGCCTATGGCTACACCTTC.